Below, one TCR beta chain is given with its context. Sequencing used immunoSEQ multiplex PCR; TCRdb keeps in-frame clones, though not all of them. Altogether over 250,000 clones are present, around four fifths being singletons, with the ten largest covering roughly 10%. This sample was included in a study of blood T cell repertoires in COVID-19. Study in general: Acute-phase and convalescent COVID-19 samples originated in the United States, Italy and Spain.

The V gene lost 4 bases and the J gene lost 9 bases, with 16 bases spanning the gap. The CDR3 runs to 14 residues. In germline, CDR1 is MNHEY, CDR2 SVGAGI. Specimen: peripheral blood. This TCR was sampled from a woman aged 45 to 65 who had recovered from COVID-19. The V and J genes are TRBV6-5 and TRBJ2-1, with a possible D match to TRBD1 (6 bases). In DNA form, the CDR3 reads TGTGCCAGCAGTTCCCTCCCCCAGGGGACTGAGCAGTTCTTC. Encoded protein: CASSSLPQGTEQFF.